This T cell receptor beta chain was obtained from a study of blood T cell repertoires in COVID-19. Study-level background: Acute-phase and convalescent COVID-19 samples originated in the United States, Italy and Spain. T cells, B-cell-depleted T cells, or PBMCs provided the cDNA or gDNA that served as material.

CDR1 and CDR2 from the germline V gene are MDHEN and SYDVKM. V was clipped by 2 bases and J by 4 bases, with 8 bases between them. This CDR3 has 13 amino acids. Authors' processing steps: Nucleated cell counts were estimated from reference gene primer amplification. Repertoires were generated with immunoSEQ multiplex PCR, while TCRdb's copy carries only in-frame clones and drops some. V, J and clone size are those of that table, while D and trimming were read from the DNA. The sample includes roughly 100,000 clones, roughly 90% of them seen just once. The V and J genes are TRBV28 and TRBJ1-2; D gene unclear. The source is a human donor in a cohort sampled during active COVID-19. The source material was peripheral blood. This CDR3 reads CASSLLSGYGYTF. The CDR3 DNA reads as TGTGCCAGCAGTTTACTATCCGGCTATGGCTACACCTTC.